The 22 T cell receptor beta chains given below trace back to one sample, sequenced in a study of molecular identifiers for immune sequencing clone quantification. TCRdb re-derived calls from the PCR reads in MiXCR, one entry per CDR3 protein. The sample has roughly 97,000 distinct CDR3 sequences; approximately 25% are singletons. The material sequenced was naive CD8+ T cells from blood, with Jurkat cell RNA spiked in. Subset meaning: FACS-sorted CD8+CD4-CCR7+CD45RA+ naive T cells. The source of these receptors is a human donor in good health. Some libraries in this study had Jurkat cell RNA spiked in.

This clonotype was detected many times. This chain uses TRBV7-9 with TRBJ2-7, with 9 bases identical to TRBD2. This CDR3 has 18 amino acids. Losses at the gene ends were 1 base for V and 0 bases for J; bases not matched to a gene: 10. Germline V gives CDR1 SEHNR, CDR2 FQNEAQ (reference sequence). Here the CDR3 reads CASSLDLVAGVSSYEQYF. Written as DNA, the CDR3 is TGTGCCAGCAGCTTAGATCTGGTAGCGGGAGTTAGCTCCTACGAGCAGTACTTC.

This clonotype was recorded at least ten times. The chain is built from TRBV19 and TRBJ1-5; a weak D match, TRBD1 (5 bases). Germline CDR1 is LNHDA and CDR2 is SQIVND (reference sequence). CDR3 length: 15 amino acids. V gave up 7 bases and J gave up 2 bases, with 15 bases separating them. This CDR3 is CASKNLGVGNQPQHF. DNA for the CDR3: TGTGCCAGTAAAAATCTAGGGGTTGGCAATCAGCCCCAGCATTTT.

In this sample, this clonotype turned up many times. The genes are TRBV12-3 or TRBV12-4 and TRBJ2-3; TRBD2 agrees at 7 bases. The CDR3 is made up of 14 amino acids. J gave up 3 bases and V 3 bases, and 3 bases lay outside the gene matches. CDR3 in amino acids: CASSLGRETDTQYF. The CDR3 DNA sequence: TGTGCCAGCAGTTTGGGGCGGGAGACAGATACGCAGTATTTT.

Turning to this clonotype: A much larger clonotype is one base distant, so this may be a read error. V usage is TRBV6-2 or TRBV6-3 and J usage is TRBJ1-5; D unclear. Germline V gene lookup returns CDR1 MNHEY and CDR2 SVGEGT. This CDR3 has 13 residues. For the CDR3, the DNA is TGTGCCTGCAGTTACTCCATCGGGGAGCCCCAGCATTTT. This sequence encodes CACSYSIGEPQHF.

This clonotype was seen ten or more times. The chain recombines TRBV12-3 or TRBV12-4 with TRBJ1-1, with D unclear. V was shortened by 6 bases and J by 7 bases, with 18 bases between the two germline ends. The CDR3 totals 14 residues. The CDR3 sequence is CASRHTLNPGEAFF. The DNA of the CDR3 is TGTGCCAGCAGACACACACTCAATCCCGGTGAAGCTTTCTTT.

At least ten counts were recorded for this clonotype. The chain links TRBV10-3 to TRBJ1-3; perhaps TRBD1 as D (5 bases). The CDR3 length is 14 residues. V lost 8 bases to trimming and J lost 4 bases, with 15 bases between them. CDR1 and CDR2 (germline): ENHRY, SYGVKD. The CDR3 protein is CAIGPRVNGNTIYF. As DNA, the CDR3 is TGTGCCATCGGTCCCAGGGTGAACGGAAACACCATATATTTT.

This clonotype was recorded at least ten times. The CDR3 reads CASSQGARGNQPQHF. The CDR3 nucleotides read TGCGCCAGCAGCCAGGGGGCTCGGGGCAATCAGCCCCAGCATTTT. The chain combines TRBV4-3 with TRBJ1-5; possibly TRBD1 for D (6 bases). The V gene lost 3 bases and the J gene lost 2 bases, with 11 bases spanning the gap. The CDR3 covers 15 residues. Germline V gene lookup returns CDR1 LGHNA and CDR2 YSLEER.

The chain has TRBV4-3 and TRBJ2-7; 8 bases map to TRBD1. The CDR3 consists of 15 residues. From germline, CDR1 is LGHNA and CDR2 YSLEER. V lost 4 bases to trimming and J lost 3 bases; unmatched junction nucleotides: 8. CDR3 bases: TGCGCCAGCAGCCCGGCCAGGGGGCCCGTCTACGAGCAGTACTTC. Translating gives CASSPARGPVYEQYF.

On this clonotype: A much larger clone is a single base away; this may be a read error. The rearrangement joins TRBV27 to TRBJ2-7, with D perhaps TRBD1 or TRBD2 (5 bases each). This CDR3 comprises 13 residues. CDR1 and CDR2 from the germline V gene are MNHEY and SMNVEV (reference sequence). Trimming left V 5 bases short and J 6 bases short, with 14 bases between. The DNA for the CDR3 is TGTGCCAGCAGTCCTCGGGGACCCTGCGAGCAGTACTTC. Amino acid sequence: CASSPRGPCEQYF.

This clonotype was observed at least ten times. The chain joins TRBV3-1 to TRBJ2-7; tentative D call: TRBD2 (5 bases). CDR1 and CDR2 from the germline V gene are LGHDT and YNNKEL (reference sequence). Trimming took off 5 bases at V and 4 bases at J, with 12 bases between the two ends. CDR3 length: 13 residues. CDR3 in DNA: TGTGCCAGCAGCAAAGCTAGAGGGTACGAGCAGTACTTC. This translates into CASSKARGYEQYF.

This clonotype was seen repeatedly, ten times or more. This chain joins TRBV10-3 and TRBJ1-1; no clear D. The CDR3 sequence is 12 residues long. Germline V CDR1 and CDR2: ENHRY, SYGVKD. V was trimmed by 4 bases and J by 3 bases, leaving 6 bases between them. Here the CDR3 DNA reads TGTGCCATCAGTGCTCGGGACACTGAAGCTTTCTTT. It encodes CAISARDTEAFF.

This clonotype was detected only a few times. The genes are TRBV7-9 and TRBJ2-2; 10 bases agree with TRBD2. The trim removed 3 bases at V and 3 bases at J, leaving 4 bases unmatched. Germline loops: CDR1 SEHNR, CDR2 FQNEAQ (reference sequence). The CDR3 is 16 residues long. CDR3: CASSFVAGGDTGELFF. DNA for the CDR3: TGTGCCAGCAGCTTCGTAGCGGGGGGCGACACCGGGGAGCTGTTTTTT. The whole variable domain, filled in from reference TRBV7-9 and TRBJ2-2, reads DTGVSQNPRHKITKRGQNVTFRCDPISEHNRLYWYRQTLGQGPEFLTYFQNEAQLEKSRLLSDRFSAERPKGSFSTLEIQRTEQGDSAMYLCASSFVAGGDTGELFFGEGSRLTVL.

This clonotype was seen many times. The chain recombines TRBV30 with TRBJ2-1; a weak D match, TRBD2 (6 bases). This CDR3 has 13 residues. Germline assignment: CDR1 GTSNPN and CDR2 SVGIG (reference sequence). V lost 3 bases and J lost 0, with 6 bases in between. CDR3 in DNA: TGTGCCTGGAGCGGGAGCTCCTACAATGAGCAGTTCTTC. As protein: CAWSGSSYNEQFF. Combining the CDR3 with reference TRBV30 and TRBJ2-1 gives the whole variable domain SQTIHQWPATLVQPVGSPLSLECTVEGTSNPNLYWYRQAAGRGLQLLFYSVGIGQISSEVPQNLSASRPQDRQFILSSKKLLLSDSGFYLCAWSGSSYNEQFFGPGTRLTVL.

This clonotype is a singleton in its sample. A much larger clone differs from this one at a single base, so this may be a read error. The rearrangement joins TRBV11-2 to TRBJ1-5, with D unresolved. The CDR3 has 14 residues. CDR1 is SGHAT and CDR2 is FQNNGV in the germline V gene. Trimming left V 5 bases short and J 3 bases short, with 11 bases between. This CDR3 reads CASSRDHSNQPQHF. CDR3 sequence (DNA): TGTGCCAGCAGCCGGGATCACTCCAATCAGCCCCAGCATTTT.

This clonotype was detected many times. Written as DNA, the CDR3 is TGCAGTGCTAGAGTGAGCCTAGCGGCATACCTCTACGAGCAGTACTTC. Protein product: CSARVSLAAYLYEQYF. The genes are TRBV20-1 and TRBJ2-7; 7 nucleotides match TRBD2. Germline V gives CDR1 DFQATT, CDR2 SNEGSKA (reference sequence). This CDR3 region has 16 residues. Trimming cost V 1 base and J 3 bases; bases outside gene matches: 12.

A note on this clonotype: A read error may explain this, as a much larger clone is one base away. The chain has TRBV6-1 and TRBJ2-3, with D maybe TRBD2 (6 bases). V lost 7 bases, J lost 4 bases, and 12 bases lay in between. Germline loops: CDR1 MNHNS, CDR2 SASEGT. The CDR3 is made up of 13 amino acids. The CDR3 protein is CASNAGLPDTQYF. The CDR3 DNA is TGTGCCAGCAACGCGGGGCTCCCAGATACGCAGTATTTT.

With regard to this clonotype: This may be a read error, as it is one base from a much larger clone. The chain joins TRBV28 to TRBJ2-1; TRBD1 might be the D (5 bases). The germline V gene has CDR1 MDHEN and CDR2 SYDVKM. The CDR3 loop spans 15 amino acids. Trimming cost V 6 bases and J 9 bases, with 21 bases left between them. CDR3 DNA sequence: TGTGCCAGCAGATTGGACGTCAGGGCCCACGGTGAGCAGTTCTTC. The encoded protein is CASRLDVRAHGEQFF.

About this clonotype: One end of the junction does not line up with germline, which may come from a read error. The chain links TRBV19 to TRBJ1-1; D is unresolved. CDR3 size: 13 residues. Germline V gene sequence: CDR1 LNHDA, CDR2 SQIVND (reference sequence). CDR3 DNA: TGTGCCAGTGGTATTATGGTCGAGAGCCGAGCTTTCTTT. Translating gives CASGIMVESRAFF.

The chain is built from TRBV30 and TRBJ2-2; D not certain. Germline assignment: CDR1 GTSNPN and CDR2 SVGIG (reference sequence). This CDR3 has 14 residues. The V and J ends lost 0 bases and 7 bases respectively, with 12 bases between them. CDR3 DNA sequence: TGTGCCTGGAGTGTACTGGTGTCGAGCGGGGAGCTGTTTTTT. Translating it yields CAWSVLVSSGELFF.

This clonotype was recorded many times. The CDR3 here is CASSLVTPSGSSTDTQYF. The CDR3 nucleotides are TGTGCCAGCAGCTTGGTAACGCCTAGCGGCTCTAGCACAGATACGCAGTATTTT. The chain employs TRBV5-6 and TRBJ2-3; 7 nucleotides match TRBD2. The CDR3 totals 18 residues. After removal of 0 bases from V and 0 bases from J, the junction contained 10 bases not matched to a gene. Germline V gene data show CDR1 as SGHDT and CDR2 as YYEEEE.

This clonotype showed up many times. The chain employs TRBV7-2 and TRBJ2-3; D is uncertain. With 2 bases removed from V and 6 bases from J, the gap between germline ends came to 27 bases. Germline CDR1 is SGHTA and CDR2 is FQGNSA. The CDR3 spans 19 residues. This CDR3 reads CASSLNSRLGPPKFDTQYF. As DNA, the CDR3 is TGTGCCAGCAGCTTAAATTCTCGTCTGGGCCCCCCTAAGTTTGATACGCAGTATTTT. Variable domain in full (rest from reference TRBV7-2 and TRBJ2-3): GAGVSQSPSNKVTEKGKDVELRCDPISGHTALYWYRQSLGQGLEFLIYFQGNSAPDKSGLPSDRFSAERTGGSVSTLTIQRTQQEDSAVYLCASSLNSRLGPPKFDTQYFGPGTRLTVL.

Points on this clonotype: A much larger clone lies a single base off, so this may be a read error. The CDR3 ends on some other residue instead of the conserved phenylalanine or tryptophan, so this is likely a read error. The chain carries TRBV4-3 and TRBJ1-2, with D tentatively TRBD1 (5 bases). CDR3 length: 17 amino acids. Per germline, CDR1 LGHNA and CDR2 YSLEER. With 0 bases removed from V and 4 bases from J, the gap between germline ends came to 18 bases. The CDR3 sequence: CASSQDFYRQSIYGYTL. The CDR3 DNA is TGCGCCAGCAGCCAAGACTTTTATCGACAGTCAATCTATGGCTACACCCTC.